The clone carrying this T cell receptor (beta chain) has more than one count but fewer than ten. Its specificity is unknown. Researchers ran the PCR with 60 Vbeta and 13 Jbeta primers. Here immunoSEQ multiplex PCR was the method, and the copy in TCRdb shows in-frame clones only, minus some. The profile shows around 130,000 clones, roughly three quarters of them singletons. Germline V CDR1 and CDR2: SNHLY, FYNNEI. The V and J ends lost 9 bases and 7 bases respectively, with 16 bases between them. The CDR3 totals 13 residues. This record comes from a study of cytomegalovirus exposure and HLA in healthy donors. Study outcomes and limitations: In vitro work confirmed that three CMV-associated chains recognize CMV antigens.

The TCR was taken from a woman between 18 and 29 years old in good health and CMV-seronegative. The sample was PBMCs. This rearrangement joins TRBV2 to TRBJ1-5; a weak D match, TRBD1 (6 bases). For the CDR3, the DNA is TGTGCCAGTACCCCAGGGGCGAGGCAGCCCCAGCATTTT. It is translated as CASTPGARQPQHF.